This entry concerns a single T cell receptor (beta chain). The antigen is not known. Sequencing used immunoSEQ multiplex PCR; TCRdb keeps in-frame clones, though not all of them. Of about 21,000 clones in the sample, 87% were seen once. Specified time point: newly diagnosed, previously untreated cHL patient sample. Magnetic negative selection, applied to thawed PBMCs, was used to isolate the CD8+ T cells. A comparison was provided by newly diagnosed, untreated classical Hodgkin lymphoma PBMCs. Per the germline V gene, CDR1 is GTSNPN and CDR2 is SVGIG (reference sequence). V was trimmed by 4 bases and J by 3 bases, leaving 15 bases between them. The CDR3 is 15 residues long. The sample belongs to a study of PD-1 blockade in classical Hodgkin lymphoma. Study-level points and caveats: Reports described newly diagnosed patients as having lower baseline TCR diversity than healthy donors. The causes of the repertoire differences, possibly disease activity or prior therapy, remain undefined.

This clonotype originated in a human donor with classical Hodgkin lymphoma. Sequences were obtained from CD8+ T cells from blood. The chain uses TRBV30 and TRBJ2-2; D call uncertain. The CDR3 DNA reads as TGTGCCTGGAAGGCCAGAAACCTACACACCGGGGAGCTGTTTTTT. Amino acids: CAWKARNLHTGELFF.